Given below is one T cell receptor (beta chain) in context. The CDR3 is 13 residues long. Per the germline V gene, CDR1 is LGHDT and CDR2 is YNNKEL (reference sequence). Trimming took 4 bases from V and 4 from J, leaving 10 bases between them. These data come from a study of blood T cell repertoires in COVID-19. The overall study: Collection of acute and convalescent COVID-19 samples took place in the United States, Italy and Spain. T cells, B-cell-depleted T cells, or PBMCs provided the cDNA or gDNA that served as material.

In the original workflow: Nucleated cell number was recorded as an estimate derived from reference gene primer amplification. Assay used: immunoSEQ multiplex PCR; TCRdb lists only in-frame clones, some missing. D and trimming were read from the DNA, whereas the V and J calls and clone size are those reported in that table. The repertoire holds about 360,000 clones, with about 88% as singletons. The sequenced sample was peripheral blood. The chain uses TRBV3-1 (or the pseudogene TRBV3-2) and TRBJ1-1; no reliable D call. The origin of this receptor is a human donor in a cohort sampled during active COVID-19. CDR3 bases: TGTGCCAGCAGCCCCCGGGGAATCACTGAAGCTTTCTTT. Translated: CASSPRGITEAFF.